What follows describes a single T cell receptor beta chain. What it recognizes is unknown. The data derive from a study of vaccination and CD4 T cells after COVID-19. With the Oncomine TCR Beta short-read assay, DNA from cultured CD4+ T cells was sequenced. TCRdb analysed the PCR reads with MiXCR anew, one entry per CDR3 protein. Here the sample spans roughly 8,000 distinct CDR3 sequences, approximately 49% being singletons. V gave up 4 bases and J gave up 5 bases, with 11 bases separating them. Germline CDR1 is MNHEY and CDR2 is SVGAGI. This CDR3 comprises 14 residues. The treatment here: roughly 10-day PBMC culture with coronavirus spike peptide pools or control peptides (ViraFEST assay). The unexposed donor's CD4+ T cells were collected before the COVID-19 pandemic (2011-2018).

The sequence was collected from a human donor in good health. The rearrangement links TRBV6-5 to TRBJ2-2; D unresolved. Material: CD4+ T cells from blood, cultured in vitro. The CDR3 nucleotides are TGTGCCAGCAGTTCAAGGGTGGGGACCGGGGAGCTGTTTTTT. It translates to CASSSRVGTGELFF.